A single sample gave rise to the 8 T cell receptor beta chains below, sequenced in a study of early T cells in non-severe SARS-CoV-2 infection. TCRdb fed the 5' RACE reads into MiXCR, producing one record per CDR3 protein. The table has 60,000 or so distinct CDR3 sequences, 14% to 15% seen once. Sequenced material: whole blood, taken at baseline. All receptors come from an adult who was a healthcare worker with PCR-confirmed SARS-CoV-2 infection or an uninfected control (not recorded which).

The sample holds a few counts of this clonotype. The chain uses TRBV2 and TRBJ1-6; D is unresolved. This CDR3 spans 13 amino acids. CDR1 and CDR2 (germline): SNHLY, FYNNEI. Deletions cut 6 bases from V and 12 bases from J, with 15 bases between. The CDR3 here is CASRDVASVPLHF. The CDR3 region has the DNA TGTGCCAGCAGAGACGTAGCTTCAGTACCCCTCCACTTT. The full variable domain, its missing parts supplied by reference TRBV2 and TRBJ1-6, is EPEVTQTPSHQVTQMGQEVILRCVPISNHLYFYWYRQILGQKVEFLVSFYNNEISEKSEIFDDQFSVERPDGSNFTLKIRSTKLEDSAMYFCASRDVASVPLHFGNGTRLTVT.

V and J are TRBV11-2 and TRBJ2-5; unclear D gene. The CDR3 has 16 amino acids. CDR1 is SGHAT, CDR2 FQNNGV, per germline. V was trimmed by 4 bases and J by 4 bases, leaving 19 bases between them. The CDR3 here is CASSSPPGDSGETQYF. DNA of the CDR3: TGTGCCAGCAGCTCCCCTCCCGGCGACTCGGGAGAGACCCAGTACTTC.

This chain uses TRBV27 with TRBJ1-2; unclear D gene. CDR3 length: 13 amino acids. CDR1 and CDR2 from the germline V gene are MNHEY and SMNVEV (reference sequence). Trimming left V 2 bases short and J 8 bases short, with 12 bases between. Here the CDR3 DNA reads TGTGCCAGCAGTTTAATCACGGGGTACGGCTACACCTTC. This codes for CASSLITGYGYTF.

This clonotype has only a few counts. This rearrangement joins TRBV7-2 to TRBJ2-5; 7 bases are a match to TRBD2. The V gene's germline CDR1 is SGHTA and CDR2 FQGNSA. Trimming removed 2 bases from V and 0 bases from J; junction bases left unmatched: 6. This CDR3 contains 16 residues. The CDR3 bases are TGTGCCAGCAGCTTATTGGGAGGGGTCGACCAAGAGACCCAGTACTTC. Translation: CASSLLGGVDQETQYF.

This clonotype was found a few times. CDR3 amino acids: CASYRDPTGELFF. The CDR3 coding sequence is TGTGCCAGCTACAGGGATCCCACCGGGGAGCTGTTTTTT. The gene calls are TRBV18 and TRBJ2-2; D perhaps matches TRBD1 (6 bases). Germline V CDR1 and CDR2: KGHSH, LQKENI. Deletions cut 7 bases from V and 4 bases from J, with 10 bases between. The CDR3 runs 13 residues.

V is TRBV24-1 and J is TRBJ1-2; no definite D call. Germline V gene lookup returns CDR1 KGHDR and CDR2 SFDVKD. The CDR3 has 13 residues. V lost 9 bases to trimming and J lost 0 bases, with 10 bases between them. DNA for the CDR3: TGTGCCACCTCTGACGGAGCTAACTATGGCTACACCTTC. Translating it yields CATSDGANYGYTF.

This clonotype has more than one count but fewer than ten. The CDR3: CASSPGREQYF. The CDR3 DNA sequence: TGCGCCAGCAGCCCTGGGCGCGAGCAGTACTTC. The chain couples TRBV5-1 to TRBJ2-7; unclear D gene. With 4 bases removed from V and 6 bases from J, the gap between germline ends came to 8 bases. Germline loops: CDR1 SGHRS, CDR2 YFSETQ. The CDR3 has 11 residues.

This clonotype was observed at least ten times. For the CDR3, the DNA is TGCGCCAGCAGCCAGGACGACAGGTTGGGGGAGACCCAGTACTTC. It yields the protein CASSQDDRLGETQYF. The chain is built from TRBV4-1 and TRBJ2-5; D might be TRBD1 (6 bases). The ends were cut back, 3 bases at V and 5 bases at J, with 16 bases in the middle. The CDR3 is 15 residues long. In germline, CDR1 is MGHRA, CDR2 YSYEKL.